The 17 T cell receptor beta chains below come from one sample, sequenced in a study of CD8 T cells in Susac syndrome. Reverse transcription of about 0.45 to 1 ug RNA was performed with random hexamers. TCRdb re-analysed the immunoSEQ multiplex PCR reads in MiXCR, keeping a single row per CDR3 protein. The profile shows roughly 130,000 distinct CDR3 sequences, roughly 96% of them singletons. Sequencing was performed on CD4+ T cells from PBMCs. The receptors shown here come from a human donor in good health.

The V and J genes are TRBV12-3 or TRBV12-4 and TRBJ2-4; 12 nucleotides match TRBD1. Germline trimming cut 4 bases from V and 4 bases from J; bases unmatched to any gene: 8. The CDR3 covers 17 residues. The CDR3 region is CASSSPGQGAQKNIQYF. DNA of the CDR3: TGTGCCAGCAGTTCCCCGGGACAGGGGGCCCAAAAAAACATTCAGTACTTC.

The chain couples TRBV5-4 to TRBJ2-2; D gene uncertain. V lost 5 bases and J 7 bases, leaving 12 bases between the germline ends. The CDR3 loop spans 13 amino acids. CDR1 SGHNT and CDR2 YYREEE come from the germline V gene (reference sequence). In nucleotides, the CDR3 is TGTGCCAGCAGTTTCTGGGGTGACGGGGAGCTGTTTTTT. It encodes CASSFWGDGELFF.

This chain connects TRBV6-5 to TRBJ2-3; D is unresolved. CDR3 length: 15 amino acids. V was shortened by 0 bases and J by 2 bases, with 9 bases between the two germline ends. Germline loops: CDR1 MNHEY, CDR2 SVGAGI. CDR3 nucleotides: TGTGCCAGCAGTTACTCGACGTATAACACAGATACGCAGTATTTT. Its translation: CASSYSTYNTDTQYF.

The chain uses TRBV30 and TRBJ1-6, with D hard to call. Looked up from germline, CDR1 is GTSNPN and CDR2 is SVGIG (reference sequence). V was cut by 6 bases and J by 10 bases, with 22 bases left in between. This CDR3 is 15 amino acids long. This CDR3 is CACSGGRWGGSPLHF. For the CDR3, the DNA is TGTGCCTGCAGCGGAGGGCGCTGGGGTGGATCACCCCTCCACTTT.

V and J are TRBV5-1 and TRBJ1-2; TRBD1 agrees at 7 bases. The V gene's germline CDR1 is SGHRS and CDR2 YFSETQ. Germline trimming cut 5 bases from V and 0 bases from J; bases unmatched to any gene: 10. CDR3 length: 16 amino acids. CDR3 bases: TGCGCCAGCAGGAACGGAGCAGGGGGGGCTAACTATGGCTACACCTTC. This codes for CASRNGAGGANYGYTF.

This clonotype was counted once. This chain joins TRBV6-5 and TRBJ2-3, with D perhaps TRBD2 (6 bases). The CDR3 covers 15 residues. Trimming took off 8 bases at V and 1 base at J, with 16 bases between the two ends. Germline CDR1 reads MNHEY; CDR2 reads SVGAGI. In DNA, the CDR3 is TGTGCCAGCCGTCTGGCGGGATGGGGCACAGATACGCAGTATTTT. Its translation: CASRLAGWGTDTQYF.

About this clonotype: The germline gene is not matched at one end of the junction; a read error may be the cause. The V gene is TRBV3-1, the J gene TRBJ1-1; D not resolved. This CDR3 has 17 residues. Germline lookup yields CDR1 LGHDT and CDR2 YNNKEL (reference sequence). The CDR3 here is CASSPSYQVLMNTEVFF. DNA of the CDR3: TGTGCCAGCAGCCCCAGCTATCAGGTCCTCATGAACACTGAAGTTTTCTTT.

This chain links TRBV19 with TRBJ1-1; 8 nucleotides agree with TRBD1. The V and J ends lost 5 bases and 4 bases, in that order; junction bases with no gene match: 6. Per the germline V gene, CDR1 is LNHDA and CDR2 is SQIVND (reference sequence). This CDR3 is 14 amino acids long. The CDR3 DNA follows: TGTGCCAGTAGTCCAGGGGGCGCCGGCACTGAAGCTTTCTTT. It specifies CASSPGGAGTEAFF.

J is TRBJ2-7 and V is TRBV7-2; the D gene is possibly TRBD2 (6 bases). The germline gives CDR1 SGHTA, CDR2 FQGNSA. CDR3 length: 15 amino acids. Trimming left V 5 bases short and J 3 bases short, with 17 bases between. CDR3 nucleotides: TGTGCCAGCAGCCAAGGGGTAGCGGTGATCTACGAGCAGTACTTC. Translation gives CASSQGVAVIYEQYF.

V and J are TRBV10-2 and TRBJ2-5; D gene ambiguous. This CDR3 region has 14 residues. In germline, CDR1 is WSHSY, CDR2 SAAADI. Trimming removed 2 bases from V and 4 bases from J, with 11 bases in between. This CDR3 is CASSEGSTPETQYF. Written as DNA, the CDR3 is TGCGCCAGCAGTGAGGGATCCACACCAGAGACCCAGTACTTC.

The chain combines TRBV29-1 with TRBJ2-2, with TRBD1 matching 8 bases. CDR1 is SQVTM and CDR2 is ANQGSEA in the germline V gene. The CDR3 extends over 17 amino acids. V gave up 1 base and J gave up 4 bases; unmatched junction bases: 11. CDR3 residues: CSVEVGRQGSPTGELFF. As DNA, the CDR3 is TGCAGCGTTGAAGTGGGAAGACAGGGGTCCCCCACCGGGGAGCTGTTTTTT.

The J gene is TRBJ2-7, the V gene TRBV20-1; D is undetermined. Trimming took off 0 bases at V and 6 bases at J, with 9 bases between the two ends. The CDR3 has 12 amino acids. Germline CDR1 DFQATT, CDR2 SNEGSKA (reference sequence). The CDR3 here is CSARDPRAEQYF. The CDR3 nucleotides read TGCAGTGCTAGAGATCCCCGGGCCGAGCAGTACTTC.

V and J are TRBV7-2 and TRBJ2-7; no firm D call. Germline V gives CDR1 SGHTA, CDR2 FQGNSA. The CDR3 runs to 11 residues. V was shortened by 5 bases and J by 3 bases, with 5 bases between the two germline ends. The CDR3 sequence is CASSLHYEQYF. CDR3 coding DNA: TGTGCCAGCAGCCTGCACTACGAGCAGTACTTC.

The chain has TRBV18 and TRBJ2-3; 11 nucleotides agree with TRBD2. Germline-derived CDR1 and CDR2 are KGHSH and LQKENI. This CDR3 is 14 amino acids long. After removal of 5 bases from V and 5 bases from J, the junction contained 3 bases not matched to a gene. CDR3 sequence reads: CASSSTSGKDTQYF. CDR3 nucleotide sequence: TGTGCCAGCTCATCGACTAGCGGGAAAGATACGCAGTATTTT.

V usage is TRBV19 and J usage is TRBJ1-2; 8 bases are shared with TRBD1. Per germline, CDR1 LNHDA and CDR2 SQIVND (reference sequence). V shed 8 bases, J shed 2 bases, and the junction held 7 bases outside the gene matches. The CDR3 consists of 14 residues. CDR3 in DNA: TGTGCCAGTTCCAGGGGGCAGTTAAACTATGGCTACACCTTC. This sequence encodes CASSRGQLNYGYTF.

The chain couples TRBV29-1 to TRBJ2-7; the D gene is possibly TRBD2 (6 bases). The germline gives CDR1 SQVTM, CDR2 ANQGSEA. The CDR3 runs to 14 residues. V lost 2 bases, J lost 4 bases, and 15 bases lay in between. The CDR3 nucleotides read TGCAGCGTTGAAAGACAGAATGGGGGGTACGAGCAGTACTTC. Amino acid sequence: CSVERQNGGYEQYF.

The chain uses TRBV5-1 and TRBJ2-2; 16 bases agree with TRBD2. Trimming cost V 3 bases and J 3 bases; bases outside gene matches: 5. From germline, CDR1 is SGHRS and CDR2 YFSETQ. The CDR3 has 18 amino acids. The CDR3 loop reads CASSSGLAGGPDTGELFF. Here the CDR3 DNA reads TGCGCCAGCAGCTCGGGACTAGCGGGAGGGCCCGACACCGGGGAGCTGTTTTTT.